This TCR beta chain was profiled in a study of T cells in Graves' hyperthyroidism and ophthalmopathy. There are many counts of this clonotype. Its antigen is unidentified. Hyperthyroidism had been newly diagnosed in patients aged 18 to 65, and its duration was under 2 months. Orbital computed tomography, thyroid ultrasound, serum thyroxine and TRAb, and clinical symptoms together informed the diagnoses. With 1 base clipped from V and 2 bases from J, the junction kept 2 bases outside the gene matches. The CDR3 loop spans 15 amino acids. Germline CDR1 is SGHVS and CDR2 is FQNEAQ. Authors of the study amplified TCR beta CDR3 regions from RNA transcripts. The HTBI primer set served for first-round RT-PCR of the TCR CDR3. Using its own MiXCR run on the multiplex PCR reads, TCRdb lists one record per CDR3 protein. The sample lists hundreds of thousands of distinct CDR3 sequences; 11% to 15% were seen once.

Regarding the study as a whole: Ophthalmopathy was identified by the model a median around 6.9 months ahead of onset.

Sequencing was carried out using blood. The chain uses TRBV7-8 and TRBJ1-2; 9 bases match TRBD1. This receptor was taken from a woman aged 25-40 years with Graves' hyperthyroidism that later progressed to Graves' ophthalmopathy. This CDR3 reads CASSLETGGNYGYTF. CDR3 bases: TGTGCCAGCAGCTTAGAGACAGGGGGAAACTATGGCTACACCTTC.